This TCR beta chain stems from a study of T cells in Graves' hyperthyroidism and ophthalmopathy. General study findings and limits: Progression to ophthalmopathy was predicted a median of 6.5 months early. Most thyroid clonotypes expanded above 0.001 were also detected in blood.

The CDR3 regions of TCR beta were amplified from RNA transcripts. Primed by the HTBI set, a first-round RT-PCR was run on the TCR CDR3. One entry per CDR3 protein, called by TCRdb with MiXCR from the multiplex PCR reads. The sample includes 50,000 to 75,000 distinct CDR3 sequences, about 50% of them seen just once. This clonotype was recorded at least ten times. Its antigen is unidentified. The CDR3 covers 16 residues. CDR1 and CDR2 from the germline V gene are LGHDT and YNNKEL (reference sequence). The trim removed 4 bases at V and 4 bases at J, leaving 7 bases unmatched. Uncontrolled infection, other autoimmune disease, pregnancy or lactation disqualified patients from enrolment. Extraction of PBMCs used roughly 9.3 ml of fresh peripheral blood.

The material sequenced was blood. The receptor's source is a woman aged 25 to 39 with Graves' ophthalmopathy. The chain combines TRBV3-1 with TRBJ1-6, with 7 nucleotides matching TRBD1. CDR3 residues: CASSRPTGTYNSPLHF. As DNA, the CDR3 is TGTGCCAGCAGCCGCCCGACAGGGACTTATAATTCACCCCTCCACTTT.